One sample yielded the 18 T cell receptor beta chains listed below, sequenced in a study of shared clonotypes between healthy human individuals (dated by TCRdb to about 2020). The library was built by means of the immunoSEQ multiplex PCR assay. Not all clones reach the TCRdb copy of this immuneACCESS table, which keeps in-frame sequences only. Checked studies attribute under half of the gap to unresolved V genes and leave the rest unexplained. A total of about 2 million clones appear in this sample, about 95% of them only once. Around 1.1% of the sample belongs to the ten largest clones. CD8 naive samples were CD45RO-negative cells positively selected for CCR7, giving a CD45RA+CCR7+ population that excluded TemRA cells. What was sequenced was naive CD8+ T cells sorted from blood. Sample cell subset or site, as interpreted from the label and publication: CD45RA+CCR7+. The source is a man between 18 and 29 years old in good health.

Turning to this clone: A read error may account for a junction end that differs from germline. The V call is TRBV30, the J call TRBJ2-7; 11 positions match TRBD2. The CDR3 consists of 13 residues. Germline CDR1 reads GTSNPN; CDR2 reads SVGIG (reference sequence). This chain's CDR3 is CAWSVTSGGPLDF. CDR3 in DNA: TGTGCCTGGAGTGTAACTAGCGGGGGCCCCCTAGACTTC.

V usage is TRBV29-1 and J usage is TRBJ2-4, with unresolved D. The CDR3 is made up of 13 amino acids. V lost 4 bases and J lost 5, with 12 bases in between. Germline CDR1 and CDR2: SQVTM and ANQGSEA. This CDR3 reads CSVVYDTENIQYF. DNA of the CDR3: TGCAGCGTTGTCTACGACACCGAAAACATTCAGTACTTC.

The DNA of the CDR3 is TGCAGCGTTGAAGGTGCACCGGGACTAGCGGGGCGAAATGAGCAGTTCTTC. Amino acids: CSVEGAPGLAGRNEQFF. V gene TRBV29-1 combines with J gene TRBJ2-1; 13 positions agree with TRBD2. CDR1 is SQVTM and CDR2 is ANQGSEA in the germline V gene. V lost 1 base, J lost 7 bases, and 10 bases stayed unmatched. The CDR3 has 17 amino acids.

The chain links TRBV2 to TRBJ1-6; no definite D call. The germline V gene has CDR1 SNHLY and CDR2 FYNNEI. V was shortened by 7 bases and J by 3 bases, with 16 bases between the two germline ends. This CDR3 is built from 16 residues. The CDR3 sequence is CASTPEPGNYNSPLHF. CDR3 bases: TGTGCCAGCACTCCGGAGCCTGGGAACTATAATTCACCCCTCCACTTT.

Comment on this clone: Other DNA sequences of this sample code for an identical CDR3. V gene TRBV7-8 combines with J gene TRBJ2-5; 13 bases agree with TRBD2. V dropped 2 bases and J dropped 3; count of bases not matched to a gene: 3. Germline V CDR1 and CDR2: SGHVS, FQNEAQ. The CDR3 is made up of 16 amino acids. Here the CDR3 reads CASSLTGLAGEETQYF. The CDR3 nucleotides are TGTGCCAGCAGCTTAACCGGACTAGCGGGGGAAGAGACCCAGTACTTC.

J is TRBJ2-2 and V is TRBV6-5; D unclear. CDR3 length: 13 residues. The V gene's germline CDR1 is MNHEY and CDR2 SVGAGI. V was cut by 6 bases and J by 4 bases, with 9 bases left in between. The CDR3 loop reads CASRPVSTGELFF. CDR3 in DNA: TGTGCCAGCAGGCCTGTTTCCACCGGGGAGCTGTTTTTT.

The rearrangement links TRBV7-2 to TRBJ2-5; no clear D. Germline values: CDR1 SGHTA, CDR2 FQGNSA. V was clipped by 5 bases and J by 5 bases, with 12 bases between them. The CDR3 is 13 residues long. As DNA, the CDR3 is TGTGCCAGCAGCGGATCGGGTTTGGAGACCCAGTACTTC. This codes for CASSGSGLETQYF. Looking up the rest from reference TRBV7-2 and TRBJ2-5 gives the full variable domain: GAGVSQSPSNKVTEKGKDVELRCDPISGHTALYWYRQSLGQGLEFLIYFQGNSAPDKSGLPSDRFSAERTGGSVSTLTIQRTQQEDSAVYLCASSGSGLETQYFGPGTRLLVL.

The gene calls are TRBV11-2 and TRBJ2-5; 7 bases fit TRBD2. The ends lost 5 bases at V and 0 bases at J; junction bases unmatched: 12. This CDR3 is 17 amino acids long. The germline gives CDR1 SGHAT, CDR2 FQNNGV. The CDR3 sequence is CASSHPGSGEYQETQYF. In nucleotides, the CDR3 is TGTGCCAGCAGCCACCCGGGCAGCGGGGAGTACCAAGAGACCCAGTACTTC.

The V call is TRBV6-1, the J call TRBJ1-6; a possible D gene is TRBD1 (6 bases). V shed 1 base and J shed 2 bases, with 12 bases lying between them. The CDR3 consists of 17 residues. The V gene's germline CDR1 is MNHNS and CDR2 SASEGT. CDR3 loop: CASSEVRGIPYNSPLHF. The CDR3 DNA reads TGTGCCAGCAGTGAAGTCAGGGGCATCCCCTATAATTCACCCCTCCACTTT.

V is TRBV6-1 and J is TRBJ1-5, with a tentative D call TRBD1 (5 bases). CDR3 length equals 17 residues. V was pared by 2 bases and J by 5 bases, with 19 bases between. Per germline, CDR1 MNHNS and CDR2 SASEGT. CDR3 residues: CASSETGIKLPHQPQHF. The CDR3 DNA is TGTGCCAGCAGTGAAACAGGAATAAAACTTCCCCATCAGCCCCAGCATTTT.

This chain's CDR3 is CSVAGQAGANVLTF. DNA of the CDR3: TGCAGCGTTGCCGGACAGGCTGGGGCCAACGTCCTGACTTTC. This rearrangement joins TRBV29-1 to TRBJ2-6; TRBD1 matches at 7 bases. J gave up 2 bases and V 4 bases, and 2 bases lay outside the gene matches. Germline V gives CDR1 SQVTM, CDR2 ANQGSEA. This CDR3 comprises 14 residues.

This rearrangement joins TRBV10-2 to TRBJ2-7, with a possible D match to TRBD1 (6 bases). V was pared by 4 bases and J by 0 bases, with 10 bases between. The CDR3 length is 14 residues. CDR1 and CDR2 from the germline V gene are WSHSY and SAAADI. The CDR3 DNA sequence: TGCGCCAGCAGTGTTACAGGGAGCTCCTACGAGCAGTACTTC. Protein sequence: CASSVTGSSYEQYF.

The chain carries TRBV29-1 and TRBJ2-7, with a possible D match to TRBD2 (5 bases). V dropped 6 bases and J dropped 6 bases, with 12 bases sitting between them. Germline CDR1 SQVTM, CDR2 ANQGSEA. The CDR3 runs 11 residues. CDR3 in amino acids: CSVESSFEQYF. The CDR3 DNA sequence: TGCAGCGTAGAATCTAGCTTCGAGCAGTACTTC.

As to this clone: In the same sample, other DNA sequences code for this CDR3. The CDR3 protein is CASSFRGNYGYTF. DNA for the CDR3: TGTGCCAGCAGTTTCAGGGGTAACTATGGCTACACCTTC. The genes are TRBV27 and TRBJ1-2; D might be TRBD1 (6 bases). Trimming pared 3 bases from V and 1 base from J, leaving 6 bases between. The germline gives CDR1 MNHEY, CDR2 SMNVEV (reference sequence). The length of the CDR3 is 13 residues.

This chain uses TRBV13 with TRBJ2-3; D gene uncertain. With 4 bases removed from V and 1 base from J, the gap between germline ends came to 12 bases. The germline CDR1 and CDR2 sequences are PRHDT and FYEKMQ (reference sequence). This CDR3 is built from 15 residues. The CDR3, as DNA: TGTGCCAGCAGCTCCTCGGAAGCAGGCACAGATACGCAGTATTTT. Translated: CASSSSEAGTDTQYF. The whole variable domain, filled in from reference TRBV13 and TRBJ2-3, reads AAGVIQSPRHLIKEKRETATLKCYPIPRHDTVYWYQQGPGQDPQFLISFYEKMQSDKGSIPDRFSAQQFSDYHSELNMSSLELGDSALYFCASSSSEAGTDTQYFGPGTRLTVL.

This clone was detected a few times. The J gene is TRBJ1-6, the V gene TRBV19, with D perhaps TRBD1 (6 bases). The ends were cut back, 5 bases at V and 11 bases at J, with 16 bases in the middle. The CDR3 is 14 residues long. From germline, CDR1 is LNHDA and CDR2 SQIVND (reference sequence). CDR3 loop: CASSADHRDTPLHF. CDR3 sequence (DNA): TGTGCCAGTAGTGCGGACCACAGGGACACACCCCTCCACTTT.

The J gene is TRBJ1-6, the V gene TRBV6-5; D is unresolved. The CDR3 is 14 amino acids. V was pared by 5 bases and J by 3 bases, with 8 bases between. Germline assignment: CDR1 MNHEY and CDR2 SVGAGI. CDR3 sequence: CASSPTDYNSPLHF. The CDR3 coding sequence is TGTGCCAGCAGTCCGACGGACTATAATTCACCCCTCCACTTT.

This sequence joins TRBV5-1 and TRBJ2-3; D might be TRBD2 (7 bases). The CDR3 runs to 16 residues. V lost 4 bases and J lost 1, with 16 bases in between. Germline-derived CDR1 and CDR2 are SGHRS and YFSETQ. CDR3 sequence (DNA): TGCGCCAGCAGCCTGGACGCGGGGGCCGGCACAGATACGCAGTATTTT. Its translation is CASSLDAGAGTDTQYF.